The source of this T cell receptor (beta chain) is a study of blood T cell repertoires in COVID-19. Looking at the study overall: In each case, the material was cDNA or gDNA derived from T cells, B-cell-depleted T cells, or PBMCs.

Trimming took 3 bases from V and 5 from J, leaving 18 bases between them. In germline, CDR1 is LNHDA, CDR2 SQIVND (reference sequence). The CDR3 spans 16 residues. The study recruited people aged about 18 to 90 years across roughly 23 US areas. Cohorts were based on clinical histories the participants reported. Recovered status applied to Cohort 3 donors who had two consecutive negative PCRs. It also applied to those with clearance or with symptom resolution. Measured with immunoSEQ multiplex PCR; TCRdb has only the in-frame clones, and not every one. The sample carries hundreds of thousands of clones, about nine tenths recorded once.

The chain links TRBV19 to TRBJ2-3, with D perhaps TRBD2 (6 bases). The sequence came from a woman in her thirties or forties who had recovered from COVID-19. Specimen: PBMCs or T cells enriched from blood (not recorded which). In nucleotides, the CDR3 is TGTGCCAGTAGTATCTTTTCGGGGGTCGGGGGAGATACGCAGTATTTT. It codes for CASSIFSGVGGDTQYF.